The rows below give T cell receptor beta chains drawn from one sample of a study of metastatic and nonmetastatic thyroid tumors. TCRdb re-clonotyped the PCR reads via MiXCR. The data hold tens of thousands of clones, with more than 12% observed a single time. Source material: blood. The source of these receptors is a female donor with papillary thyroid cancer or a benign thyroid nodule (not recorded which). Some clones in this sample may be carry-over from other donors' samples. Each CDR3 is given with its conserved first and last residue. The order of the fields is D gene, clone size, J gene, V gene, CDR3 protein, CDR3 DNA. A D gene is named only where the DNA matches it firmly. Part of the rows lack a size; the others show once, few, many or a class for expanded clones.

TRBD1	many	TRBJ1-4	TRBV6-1	CASIEQGAEEKLFF	TGTGCCAGCATAGAACAGGGGGCAGAGGAAAAACTGTTTTTT
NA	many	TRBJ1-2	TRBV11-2	CASSSGQVNYGYTF	TGTGCCAGCAGCTCCGGACAAGTTAACTATGGCTACACCTTC
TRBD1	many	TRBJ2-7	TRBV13	CASSYDRANEQYF	TGTGCCAGCAGCTACGACAGGGCGAACGAGCAGTACTTC
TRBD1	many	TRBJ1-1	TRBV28	CASSVTGRGKAFF	TGTGCCAGCAGTGTGACAGGGAGGGGAAAAGCTTTCTTT
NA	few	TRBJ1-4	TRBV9	CASSPGGGTNEKLFF	TGTGCCAGCAGCCCCGGGGGGGGCACTAATGAAAAACTGTTTTTT
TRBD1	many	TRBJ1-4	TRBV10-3	CAISEDRGQNEKLFF	TGTGCCATCAGTGAAGACAGGGGGCAAAATGAAAAACTGTTTTTT
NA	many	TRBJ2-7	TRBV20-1	CSARDPSGYRQYF	TGCAGTGCTAGAGATCCTTCGGGATACCGGCAGTACTTC
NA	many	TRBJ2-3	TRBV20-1	CSASHGAGGTDTQYF	TGCAGTGCTAGCCACGGGGCAGGAGGCACAGATACGCAGTATTTT
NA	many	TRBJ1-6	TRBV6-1	CASSSEGGRNSPLHF	TGTGCCAGCAGTTCTGAGGGGGGTAGAAATTCACCCCTCCACTTT
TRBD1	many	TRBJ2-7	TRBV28	CASSLLGQGAGEQYF	TGTGCCAGCAGTTTATTAGGACAGGGGGCGGGTGAGCAGTACTTC
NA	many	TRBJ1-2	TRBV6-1	CATDNYGYTF	TGTGCTACCGACAACTATGGCTACACCTTC
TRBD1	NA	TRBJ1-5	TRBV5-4	CASSLGTGSNQPQHF	TGTGCCAGCAGCTTGGGGACAGGGAGCAATCAGCCCCAGCATTTT
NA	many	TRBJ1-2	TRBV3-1	CASSQWTGGYTF	TGTGCCAGCAGCCAGTGGACGGGGGGCTACACCTTC
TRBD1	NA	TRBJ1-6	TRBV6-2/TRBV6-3	CASIAHGQGLTTGGSPLHF	TGTGCCAGCATCGCCCACGGACAGGGCCTGACCACCGGTGGTTCACCCCTCCACTTT
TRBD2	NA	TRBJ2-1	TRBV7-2	CASSPLAGVSNEQFF	TGTGCCAGCAGCCCCCTAGCGGGAGTATCTAATGAGCAGTTCTTC
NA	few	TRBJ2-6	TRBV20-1	CSARPRVNVLTF	TGCAGTGCAAGACCCAGGGTCAACGTCCTGACTTTC
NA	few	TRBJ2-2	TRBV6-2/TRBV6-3	CAISPLRAGEAGELFF	TGTGCCATCAGTCCTCTTAGGGCAGGGGAGGCCGGGGAGCTGTTTTTT
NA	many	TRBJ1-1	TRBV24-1	CATRDPGGEAFF	TGTGCCACCAGGGACCCTGGGGGCGAAGCTTTCTTT
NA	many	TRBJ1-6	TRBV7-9	CASSLALDSPLHF	TGTGCCAGCAGCTTAGCGCTAGATTCACCCCTCCACTTT
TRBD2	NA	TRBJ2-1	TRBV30	CAWSDGRGYEQFF	TGTGCCTGGAGTGACGGGAGGGGGTATGAGCAGTTCTTC
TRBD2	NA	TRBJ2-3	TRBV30	CAWSLAGVRYTQYF	TGTGCCTGGAGTTTAGCGGGGGTTAGATATACGCAGTATTTT
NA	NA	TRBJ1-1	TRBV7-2	CASSLAPGVTEAFF	TGTGCCAGCAGCTTAGCCCCCGGTGTCACTGAAGCTTTCTTT
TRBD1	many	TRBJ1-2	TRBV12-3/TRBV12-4	CASSWTGTYGYTF	TGTGCCAGCAGTTGGACAGGGACCTATGGCTACACCTTC
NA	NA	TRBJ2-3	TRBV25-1	CASSDLQGYTQYF	TGTGCCAGCAGTGACCTGCAGGGTTATACGCAGTATTTT
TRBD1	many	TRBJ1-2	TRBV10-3	CAIGGGASGGRFYGYTF	TGTGCCATCGGAGGGGGGGCCTCAGGGGGAAGATTTTATGGCTACACCTTC
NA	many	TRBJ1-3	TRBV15	CATSRARGASGNTIYF	TGTGCCACCAGCAGAGCTCGGGGGGCTTCTGGAAACACCATATATTTT
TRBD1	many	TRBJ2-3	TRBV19	CASQQGTADTQYF	TGTGCCAGCCAACAGGGGACGGCAGATACGCAGTATTTT
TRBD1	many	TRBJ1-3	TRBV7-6	CASSRQGDTIYF	TGTGCCAGCAGTCGACAGGGTGACACCATATATTTT
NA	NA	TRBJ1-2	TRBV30	CAWSAGTCSWRTF	TGTGCCTGGAGTGCCGGGACATGCTCTTGGCGTACCTTC
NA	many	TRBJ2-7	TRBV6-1	CASSPGVNDEQYF	TGTGCCAGCTCCCCAGGGGTGAACGACGAGCAGTACTTC
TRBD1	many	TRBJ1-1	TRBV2	CASRGDRVGTEAFF	TGTGCCAGCAGGGGAGACAGGGTGGGTACTGAAGCTTTCTTT
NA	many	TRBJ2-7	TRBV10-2	CASSEQREQYF	TGCGCCAGCAGTGAGCAGAGAGAGCAGTACTTC
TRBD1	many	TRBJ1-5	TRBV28	CASSSPTGRGNQPQHF	TGTGCCAGCAGTTCCCCGACAGGGAGAGGGAATCAGCCCCAGCATTTT
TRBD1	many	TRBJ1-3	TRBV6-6	CASSYKTGNGNTIYF	TGTGCCAGCAGTTACAAGACAGGGAACGGAAACACCATATATTTT
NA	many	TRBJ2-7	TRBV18	CASSPLNASSYEQYF	TGTGCCAGCTCACCACTTAACGCGAGCTCCTACGAGCAGTACTTC
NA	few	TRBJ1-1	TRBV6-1	CASSETFTEAFF	TGTGCCAGCAGTGAGACTTTCACTGAAGCTTTCTTT
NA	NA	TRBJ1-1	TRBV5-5	CASSQVAGWGNEAFF	TGTGCCAGCAGCCAGGTGGCCGGATGGGGAAATGAAGCTTTCTTT
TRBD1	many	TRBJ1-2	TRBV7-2	CASSLTGGRAYTF	TGTGCCAGCAGCCTTACAGGGGGTAGGGCCTACACCTTC
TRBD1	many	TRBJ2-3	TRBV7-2	CASSARQGISTDTQYF	TGTGCCAGCAGCGCCCGACAGGGGATAAGCACAGATACGCAGTATTTT
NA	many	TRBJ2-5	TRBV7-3	CASSLSGARETQYF	TGTGCCAGCAGCTTAAGTGGGGCGAGGGAGACCCAGTACTTC
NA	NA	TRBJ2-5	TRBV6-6	CASSYPKSDIGETQYF	TGTGCCAGCAGTTACCCGAAATCGGACATTGGAGAGACCCAGTACTTC
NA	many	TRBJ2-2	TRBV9	CASRGVREAGELFF	TGTGCCTCCCGCGGGGTGAGGGAAGCCGGGGAGCTGTTTTTT
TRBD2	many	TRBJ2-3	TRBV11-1	CASSLGNSGGATDTQYF	TGTGCCAGCAGCTTAGGGAATAGCGGGGGGGCCACAGATACGCAGTATTTT
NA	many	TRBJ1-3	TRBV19	CASSIPTGTGGNTIYF	TGTGCCAGTAGTATCCCCACCGGGACTGGAGGAAACACCATATATTTT